The rows below give T cell receptor beta chains drawn from one sample of a study of shared clonotypes between healthy human individuals. The assay was immunoSEQ multiplex PCR, and TCRdb's table has in-frame clones only and misses some. The sample carries fewer than 1.8 million clones, 98% recorded once. Material for sequencing was naive CD4+ T cells sorted from blood. The receptors originated from a man aged 25-40 years in good health. CDR3s include the opening cysteine and the closing phenylalanine or tryptophan. Fields, in order: D gene, J gene, V gene, clone size, CDR3 protein, CDR3 DNA. A D gene is named only where the DNA matches it firmly. Only part of the rows carry a size: once, few, many, or a class if the clone is expanded.

D: TRBD1
J: TRBJ2-6
V: TRBV7-2
size: .
CDR3: CASSADRAGANVLTF
DNA: TGTGCCAGCAGCGCTGACAGGGCTGGGGCCAACGTCCTGACTTTC

D: .
J: TRBJ2-7
V: TRBV5-5
size: .
CDR3: CASSLAQSRDEQYF
DNA: TGTGCCAGCAGCTTGGCCCAATCGAGGGACGAGCAGTACTTC

D: .
J: TRBJ1-2
V: TRBV27
size: .
CDR3: CASSRTLANYGYTF
DNA: TGTGCCAGCAGCCGGACGCTAGCTAACTATGGCTACACCTTC

D: .
J: TRBJ1-5
V: TRBV28
size: once
CDR3: CASTVPRGMAQHF
DNA: TGTGCCAGCACCGTCCCTCGGGGTATGGCCCAGCATTTT

D: .
J: TRBJ2-7
V: TRBV2
size: .
CDR3: CASSERGYGYEQYF
DNA: TGTGCCAGCAGTGAAAGGGGGTACGGCTACGAGCAGTACTTC

D: TRBD2
J: TRBJ2-1
V: TRBV18
size: .
CDR3: CASSPESGGIGNEQFF
DNA: TGTGCCAGCTCACCAGAGAGCGGGGGAATCGGAAATGAGCAGTTCTTC

D: .
J: TRBJ2-1
V: TRBV5-5
size: .
CDR3: CASSLGSQGSYNEQFF
DNA: TGTGCCAGCAGCTTGGGAAGCCAGGGGTCCTACAATGAGCAGTTCTTC

D: .
J: TRBJ2-3
V: TRBV19
size: .
CDR3: CASSARVDTQYF
DNA: TGTGCCAGTAGTGCCAGGGTAGATACGCAGTATTTT

D: TRBD1
J: TRBJ2-1
V: TRBV7-8
size: .
CDR3: CASSLGTGGNEQFF
DNA: TGTGCCAGCAGCTTAGGGACAGGGGGCAATGAGCAGTTCTTC

D: .
J: TRBJ2-2
V: TRBV2
size: .
CDR3: CASSGPDGSRPPVHITGELFF
DNA: TGTGCCAGCAGTGGGCCGGACGGGAGCCGACCTCCGGTACATATCACAGGGGAGCTGTTTTTT

D: TRBD2
J: TRBJ2-1
V: TRBV14
size: .
CDR3: CASSHLGLVGNEQFF
DNA: TGTGCCAGCAGCCACCTGGGACTAGTCGGCAATGAGCAGTTCTTC

D: .
J: TRBJ1-1
V: TRBV5-8
size: .
CDR3: CASSLVRYYTEAFF
DNA: TGTGCCAGCAGCTTGGTGAGGTATTACACTGAAGCTTTCTTT

D: .
J: TRBJ1-3
V: TRBV2
size: .
CDR3: CASSDYRDTIYF
DNA: TGTGCCAGCAGTGATTACAGGGACACCATATATTTT

D: TRBD1
J: TRBJ2-7
V: TRBV19
size: .
CDR3: CASSKGQVREQYF
DNA: TGTGCCAGTAGTAAGGGACAGGTACGAGAGCAGTACTTC

D: .
J: TRBJ1-2
V: TRBV6-1
size: once
CDR3: CASSSPTANYGYTF
DNA: TGTGCCAGCAGTTCACCGACAGCTAACTATGGCTACACCTTC

D: TRBD1
J: TRBJ1-2
V: TRBV7-9
size: .
CDR3: CASSLEVTGGEDGYTF
DNA: TGTGCCAGCAGCTTAGAGGTGACAGGGGGCGAGGATGGCTACACCTTC

D: .
J: TRBJ1-1
V: TRBV14
size: .
CDR3: CASSQVRWGGNTEAFF
DNA: TGTGCCAGCAGCCAAGTCCGGTGGGGCGGGAACACTGAAGCTTTCTTT

D: .
J: TRBJ2-1
V: TRBV30
size: .
CDR3: CAWGAGGLGFF
DNA: TGTGCCTGGGGAGCTGGAGGGCTTGGGTTCTTC

D: .
J: TRBJ2-3
V: TRBV14
size: .
CDR3: CASSQDLPGITQYF
DNA: TGTGCCAGCAGCCAAGATTTGCCAGGGATTACGCAGTATTTT

D: .
J: TRBJ1-5
V: TRBV30
size: .
CDR3: CAWSAGLSQPQHF
DNA: TGTGCCTGGAGTGCGGGGCTGAGTCAGCCCCAGCATTTT

D: TRBD1
J: TRBJ1-1
V: TRBV5-1
size: .
CDR3: CASSWDSATTEAFF
DNA: TGCGCCAGCAGCTGGGACAGCGCAACGACTGAAGCTTTCTTT

D: .
J: TRBJ2-7
V: TRBV28
size: .
CDR3: CASSFWAGEQYF
DNA: TGTGCCAGCAGTTTTTGGGCGGGGGAGCAGTACTTC

D: .
J: TRBJ2-7
V: TRBV27
size: .
CDR3: CASSSVPLYEQYF
DNA: TGTGCCAGCAGTTCCGTCCCTCTCTACGAGCAGTACTTC

D: TRBD2
J: TRBJ2-7
V: TRBV10-2
size: .
CDR3: CASSPDSSGYEQYF
DNA: TGCGCCAGCAGTCCAGACTCTAGCGGATACGAGCAGTACTTC

D: .
J: TRBJ2-2
V: TRBV5-1
size: .
CDR3: CASSPSQGRTGELFF
DNA: TGCGCCAGCAGCCCCTCCCAGGGGCGGACCGGGGAGCTGTTTTTT

D: .
J: TRBJ2-6
V: TRBV10-3
size: .
CDR3: CAISVADSSGANVLTF
DNA: TGTGCCATCAGTGTAGCTGATAGCTCTGGGGCCAACGTCCTGACTTTC

D: .
J: TRBJ2-1
V: TRBV7-2
size: .
CDR3: CASSLSFSGSSYNEQFF
DNA: TGTGCCAGCAGCCTTAGTTTCAGCGGATCCTCCTACAATGAGCAGTTCTTC

D: TRBD1
J: TRBJ2-7
V: TRBV6-5
size: .
CDR3: CASSWRGTGYSEQYF
DNA: TGTGCCAGCAGTTGGCGCGGGACAGGGTATAGTGAGCAGTACTTC

D: TRBD1
J: TRBJ1-3
V: TRBV2
size: .
CDR3: CASSYGQGSGNTIYF
DNA: TGTGCCAGCAGTTACGGACAGGGCTCCGGAAACACCATATATTTT

D: .
J: TRBJ2-2
V: TRBV11-2
size: .
CDR3: CASSPRRRDTGELFF
DNA: TGTGCCAGCAGCCCCAGACGCCGGGACACCGGGGAGCTGTTTTTT

D: .
J: TRBJ2-2
V: TRBV6-5
size: .
CDR3: CASQGLGSNTGELFF
DNA: TGTGCCAGTCAGGGGCTGGGGTCGAACACCGGGGAGCTGTTTTTT

D: .
J: TRBJ1-5
V: TRBV19
size: .
CDR3: CASSPHSPRSNQPQHF
DNA: TGTGCCAGTAGTCCCCACAGTCCCCGGAGCAATCAGCCCCAGCATTTT

D: .
J: TRBJ2-7
V: TRBV5-1
size: .
CDR3: CASSRGASGSYEQYF
DNA: TGCGCCAGCAGTCGTGGGGCCTCGGGCTCCTACGAGCAGTACTTC

D: TRBD1
J: TRBJ2-1
V: TRBV9
size: .
CDR3: CASSVGDRNNEQFF
DNA: TGTGCCAGCAGCGTTGGGGACAGAAACAATGAGCAGTTCTTC

D: TRBD1
J: TRBJ1-1
V: TRBV15
size: .
CDR3: CATSRGTGVMNTEAFF
DNA: TGTGCCACCAGCAGAGGGACAGGGGTCATGAACACTGAAGCTTTCTTT

D: .
J: TRBJ1-1
V: TRBV9
size: .
CDR3: CASSGGTMEGTEAFF
DNA: TGTGCCAGCAGCGGGGGGACAATGGAGGGCACTGAAGCTTTCTTT

D: .
J: TRBJ2-1
V: TRBV7-9
size: .
CDR3: CASPGGTSYNEQFF
DNA: TGTGCCAGCCCCGGGGGTACCTCCTACAATGAGCAGTTCTTC

D: .
J: TRBJ2-7
V: TRBV6-5
size: .
CDR3: CASVRERYEQYF
DNA: TGTGCCAGCGTGCGGGAAAGGTACGAGCAGTACTTC

D: .
J: TRBJ1-2
V: TRBV7-2
size: .
CDR3: CASSLGGPVERGYTF
DNA: TGTGCCAGCAGCTTAGGTGGCCCGGTCGAAAGAGGCTACACCTTC

D: .
J: TRBJ1-3
V: TRBV28
size: .
CDR3: CASSQDRRTLRASTIYF
DNA: TGTGCCAGCAGCCAAGATCGTAGGACCCTACGTGCAAGCACCATATATTTT

D: .
J: TRBJ2-7
V: TRBV6-1
size: .
CDR3: CASSPGRYEQYF
DNA: TGTGCCAGCAGCCCCGGCCGCTACGAGCAGTACTTC

D: .
J: TRBJ2-7
V: TRBV9
size: .
CDR3: CASSEGFRNEQYF
DNA: TGTGCCAGCAGCGAGGGTTTTCGCAACGAGCAGTACTTC

D: TRBD1
J: TRBJ1-2
V: TRBV6-5
size: .
CDR3: CASSYRTGDGYTF
DNA: TGTGCCAGCAGTTACCGGACAGGGGATGGCTACACCTTC

D: .
J: TRBJ2-1
V: TRBV4-2
size: .
CDR3: CASSPSADRYNEQFF
DNA: TGTGCCAGCAGCCCCTCGGCGGACCGATACAATGAGCAGTTCTTC